The source of this T cell receptor beta chain is a study of shared clonotypes between healthy human individuals. Study-wide context: Every donor yielded three CD4 naive, three CD4 memory, two CD8 naive and one CD8 memory plate.

Produced via immunoSEQ multiplex PCR; TCRdb's table is partial and in-frame only. Among about a million clones listed, roughly 80% were seen once. In the case of this clone: Its target is not known.

Germline V gene lookup returns CDR1 MNHNS and CDR2 SASEGT. This CDR3 contains 16 residues. Losses at the gene ends were 4 bases for V and 2 bases for J; bases not matched to a gene: 7. The study, taken as a whole, reports: Naive subsets generally had larger estimated richness than memory subsets.

The sample comprised memory CD4+ T cells from PBMCs. Subset specified: CD45RA-negative fraction. The chain employs TRBV6-1 and TRBJ2-5; TRBD2 aligns across 10 bases. The TCR comes from a man aged 18 to 29 in good health. Some clones in this sample may be carry-over from other donors' samples. In DNA form, the CDR3 reads TGTGCCAGCAGTGGCCGACTAGCGGGCACTCAAGAGACCCAGTACTTC. Translating it yields CASSGRLAGTQETQYF.